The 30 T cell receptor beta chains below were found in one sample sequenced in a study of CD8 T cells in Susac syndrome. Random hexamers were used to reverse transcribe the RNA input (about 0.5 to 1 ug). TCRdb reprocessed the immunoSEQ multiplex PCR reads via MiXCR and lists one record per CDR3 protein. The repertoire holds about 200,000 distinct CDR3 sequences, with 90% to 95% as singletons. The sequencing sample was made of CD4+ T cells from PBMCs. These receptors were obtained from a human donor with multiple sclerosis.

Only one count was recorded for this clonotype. CDR3 protein: CASSGETGGRETQYF. Here the CDR3 DNA reads TGTGCCAGCAGCGGGGAGACAGGGGGCCGGGAGACCCAGTACTTC. The chain recombines TRBV11-3 with TRBJ2-5; 10 bases line up with TRBD1. CDR1 is SGHNT, CDR2 YENEEA, per germline. This CDR3 contains 15 residues. Trimming cost V 5 bases and J 5 bases; bases outside gene matches: 8.

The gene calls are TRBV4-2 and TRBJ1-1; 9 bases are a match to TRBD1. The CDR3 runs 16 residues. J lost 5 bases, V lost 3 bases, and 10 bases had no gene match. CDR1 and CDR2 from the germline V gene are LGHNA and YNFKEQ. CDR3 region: CASSHALGQGYTEAFF. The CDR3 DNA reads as TGTGCCAGCAGCCATGCCCTGGGACAGGGATATACTGAAGCTTTCTTT.

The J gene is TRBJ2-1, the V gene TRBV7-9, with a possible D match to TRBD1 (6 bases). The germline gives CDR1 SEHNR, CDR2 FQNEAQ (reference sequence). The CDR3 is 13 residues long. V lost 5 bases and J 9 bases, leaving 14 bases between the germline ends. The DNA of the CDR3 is TGTGCCAGCAGCCCAGACAGGAATGTTGAGCAGTTCTTC. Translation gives CASSPDRNVEQFF.

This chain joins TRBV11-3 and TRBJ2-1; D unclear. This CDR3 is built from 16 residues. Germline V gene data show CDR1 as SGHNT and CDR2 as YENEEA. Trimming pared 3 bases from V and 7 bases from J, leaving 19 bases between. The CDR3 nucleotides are TGTGCCAGCAGCTTCTCCGGAAGATTAGGTAGGAATGAGCAGTTCTTC. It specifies CASSFSGRLGRNEQFF.

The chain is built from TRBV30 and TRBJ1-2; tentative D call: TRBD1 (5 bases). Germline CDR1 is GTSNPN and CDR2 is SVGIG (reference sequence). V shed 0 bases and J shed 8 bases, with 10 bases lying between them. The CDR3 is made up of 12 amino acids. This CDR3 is CAWSVAGLGYTF. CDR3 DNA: TGTGCCTGGAGTGTTGCAGGGCTCGGCTACACCTTC. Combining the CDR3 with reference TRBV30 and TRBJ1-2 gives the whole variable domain SQTIHQWPATLVQPVGSPLSLECTVEGTSNPNLYWYRQAAGRGLQLLFYSVGIGQISSEVPQNLSASRPQDRQFILSSKKLLLSDSGFYLCAWSVAGLGYTFGSGTRLTVV.

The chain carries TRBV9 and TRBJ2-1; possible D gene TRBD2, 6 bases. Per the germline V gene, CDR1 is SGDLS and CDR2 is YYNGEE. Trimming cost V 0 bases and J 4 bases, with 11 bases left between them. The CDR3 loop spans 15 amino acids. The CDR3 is CASSVDGGDYNEQFF. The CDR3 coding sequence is TGTGCCAGCAGCGTAGACGGGGGAGATTACAATGAGCAGTTCTTC.

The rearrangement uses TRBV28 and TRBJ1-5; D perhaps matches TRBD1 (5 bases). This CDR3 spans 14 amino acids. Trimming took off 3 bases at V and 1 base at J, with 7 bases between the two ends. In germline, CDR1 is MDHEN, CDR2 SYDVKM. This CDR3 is CASSLGESNQPQHF. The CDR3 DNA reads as TGTGCCAGCAGTTTGGGGGAAAGCAATCAGCCCCAGCATTTT.

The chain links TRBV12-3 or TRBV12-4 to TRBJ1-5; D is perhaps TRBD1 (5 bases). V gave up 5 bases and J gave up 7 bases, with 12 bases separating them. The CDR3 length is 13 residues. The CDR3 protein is CASSGTQAQPQHF. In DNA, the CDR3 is TGTGCCAGCAGTGGGACCCAGGCCCAGCCCCAGCATTTT.

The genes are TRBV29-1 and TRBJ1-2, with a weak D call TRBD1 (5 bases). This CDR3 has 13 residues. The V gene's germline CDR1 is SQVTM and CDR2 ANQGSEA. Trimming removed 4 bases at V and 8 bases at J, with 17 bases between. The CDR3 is CSVVSGRRDGYTF. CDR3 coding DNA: TGCAGCGTTGTATCCGGGCGTAGGGACGGCTACACCTTC.

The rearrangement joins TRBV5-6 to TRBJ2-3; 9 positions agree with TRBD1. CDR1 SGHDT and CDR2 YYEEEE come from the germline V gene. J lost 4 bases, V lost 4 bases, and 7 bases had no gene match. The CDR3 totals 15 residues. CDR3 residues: CASSDKGQGPDTQYF. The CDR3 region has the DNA TGTGCCAGCAGCGATAAGGGACAGGGTCCAGATACGCAGTATTTT.

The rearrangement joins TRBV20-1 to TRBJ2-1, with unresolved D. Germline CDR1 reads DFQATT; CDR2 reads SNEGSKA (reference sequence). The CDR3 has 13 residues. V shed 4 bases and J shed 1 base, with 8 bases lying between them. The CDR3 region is CSATQGSYNEQFF. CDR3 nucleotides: TGCAGTGCTACCCAAGGGTCCTACAATGAGCAGTTCTTC.

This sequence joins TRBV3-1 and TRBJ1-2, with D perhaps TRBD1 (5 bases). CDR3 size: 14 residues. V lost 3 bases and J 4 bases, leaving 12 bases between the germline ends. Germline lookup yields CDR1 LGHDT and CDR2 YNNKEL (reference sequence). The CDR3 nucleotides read TGTGCCAGCAGCCACTGGGGCAGCCTCTATGGCTACACCTTC. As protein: CASSHWGSLYGYTF.

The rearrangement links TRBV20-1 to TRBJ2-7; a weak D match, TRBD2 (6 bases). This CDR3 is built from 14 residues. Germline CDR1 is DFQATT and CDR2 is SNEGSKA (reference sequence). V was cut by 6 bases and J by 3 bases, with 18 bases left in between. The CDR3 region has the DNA TGCAGTGCATGTTCGGCGGGGCTAGTCTACGAGCAGTACTTC. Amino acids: CSACSAGLVYEQYF.

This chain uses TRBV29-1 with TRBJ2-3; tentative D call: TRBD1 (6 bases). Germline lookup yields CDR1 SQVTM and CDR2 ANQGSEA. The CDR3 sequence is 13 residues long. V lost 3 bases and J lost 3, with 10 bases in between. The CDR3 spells CSVDAQGTDTQYF. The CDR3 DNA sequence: TGCAGCGTTGATGCACAGGGTACAGATACGCAGTATTTT.

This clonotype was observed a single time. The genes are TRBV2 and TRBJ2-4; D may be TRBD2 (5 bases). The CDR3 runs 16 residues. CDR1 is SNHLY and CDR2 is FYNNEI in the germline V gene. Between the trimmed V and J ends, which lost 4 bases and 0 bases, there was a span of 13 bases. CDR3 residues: CASSASGMIAKNIQYF. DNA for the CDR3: TGTGCCAGCAGTGCTTCCGGGATGATAGCCAAAAACATTCAGTACTTC.

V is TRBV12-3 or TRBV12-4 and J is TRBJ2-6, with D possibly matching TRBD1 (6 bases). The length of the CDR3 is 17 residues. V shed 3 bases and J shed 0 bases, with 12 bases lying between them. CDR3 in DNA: TGTGCCAGCAGTTTCCGGCAGGGGAGCTCTGGGGCCAACGTCCTGACTTTC. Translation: CASSFRQGSSGANVLTF.

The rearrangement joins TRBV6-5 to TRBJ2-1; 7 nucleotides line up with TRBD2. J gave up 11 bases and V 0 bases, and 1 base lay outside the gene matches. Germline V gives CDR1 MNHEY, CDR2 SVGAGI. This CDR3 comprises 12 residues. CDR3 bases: TGTGCCAGCAGTTACTCGGGACTACAGCAGTTCTTC. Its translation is CASSYSGLQQFF.

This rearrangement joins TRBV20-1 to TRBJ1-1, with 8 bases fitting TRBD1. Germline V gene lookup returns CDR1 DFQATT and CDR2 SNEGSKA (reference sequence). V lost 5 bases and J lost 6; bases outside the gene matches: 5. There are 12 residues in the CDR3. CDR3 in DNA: TGCAGTGCTCTACGGACAGGGCCTGAAGCTTTCTTT. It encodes CSALRTGPEAFF.

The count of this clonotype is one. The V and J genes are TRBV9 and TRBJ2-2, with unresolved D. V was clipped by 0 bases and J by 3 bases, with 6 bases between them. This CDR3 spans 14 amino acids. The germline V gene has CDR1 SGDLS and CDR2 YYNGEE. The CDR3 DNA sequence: TGTGCCAGCAGCGTAGGAGACTACACCGGGGAGCTGTTTTTT. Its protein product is CASSVGDYTGELFF.

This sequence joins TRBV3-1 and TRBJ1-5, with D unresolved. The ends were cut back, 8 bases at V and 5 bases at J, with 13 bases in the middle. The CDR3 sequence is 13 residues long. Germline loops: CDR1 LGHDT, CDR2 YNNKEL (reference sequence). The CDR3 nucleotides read TGTGCCAGCTCTTGGTCGATTGATCAGCCCCAGCATTTT. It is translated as CASSWSIDQPQHF.

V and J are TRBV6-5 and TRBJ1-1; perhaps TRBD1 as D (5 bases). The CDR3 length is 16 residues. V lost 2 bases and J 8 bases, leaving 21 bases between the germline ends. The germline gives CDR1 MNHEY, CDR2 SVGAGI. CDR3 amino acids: CASSYSGFGGGVEAFF. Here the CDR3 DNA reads TGTGCCAGCAGTTACAGTGGGTTCGGGGGTGGAGTAGAAGCTTTCTTT.

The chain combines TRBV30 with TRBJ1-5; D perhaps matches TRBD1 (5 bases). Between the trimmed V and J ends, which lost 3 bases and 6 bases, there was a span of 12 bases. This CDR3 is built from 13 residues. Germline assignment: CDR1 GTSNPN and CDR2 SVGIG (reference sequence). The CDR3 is CAWRRETGQPQHF. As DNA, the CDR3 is TGTGCCTGGAGAAGGGAAACAGGTCAGCCCCAGCATTTT.

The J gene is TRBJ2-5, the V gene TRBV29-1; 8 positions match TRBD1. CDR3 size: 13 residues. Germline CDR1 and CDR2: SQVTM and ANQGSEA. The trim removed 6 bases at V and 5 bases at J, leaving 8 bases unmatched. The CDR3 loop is CSVHRGMGETQYF. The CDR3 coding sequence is TGCAGCGTCCACAGGGGGATGGGTGAGACCCAGTACTTC.

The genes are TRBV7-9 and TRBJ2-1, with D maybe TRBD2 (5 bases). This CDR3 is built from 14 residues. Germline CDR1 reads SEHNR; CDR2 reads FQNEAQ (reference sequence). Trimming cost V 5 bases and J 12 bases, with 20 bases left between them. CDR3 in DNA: TGTGCCAGCAGCCTCGCGAGCGGAGGCCGCGGGCAGTTCTTC. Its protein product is CASSLASGGRGQFF.

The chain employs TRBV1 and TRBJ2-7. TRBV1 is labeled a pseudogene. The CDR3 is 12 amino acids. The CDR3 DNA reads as TGCACCAGCAGCCAAAGCTCCTACGAGCAGTACTTC. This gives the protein CTSSQSSYEQYF.

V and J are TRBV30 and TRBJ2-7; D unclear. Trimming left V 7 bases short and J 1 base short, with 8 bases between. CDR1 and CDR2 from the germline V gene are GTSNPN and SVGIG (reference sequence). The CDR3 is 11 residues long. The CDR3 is CAFSSSYEQYF. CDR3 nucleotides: TGTGCCTTTTCGTCATCCTACGAGCAGTACTTC. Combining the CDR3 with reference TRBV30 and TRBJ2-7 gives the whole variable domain SQTIHQWPATLVQPVGSPLSLECTVEGTSNPNLYWYRQAAGRGLQLLFYSVGIGQISSEVPQNLSASRPQDRQFILSSKKLLLSDSGFYLCAFSSSYEQYFGPGTRLTVT.

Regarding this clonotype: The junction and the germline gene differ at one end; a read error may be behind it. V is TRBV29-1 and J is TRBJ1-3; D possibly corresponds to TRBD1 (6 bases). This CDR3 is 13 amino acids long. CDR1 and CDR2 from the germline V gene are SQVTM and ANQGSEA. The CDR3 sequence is CSAEQGGGNTIYF. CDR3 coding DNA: TGCAGCGCTGAACAGGGAGGTGGAAACACCATATATTTT.

This chain's CDR3 is CASRQGWETQYF. Written as DNA, the CDR3 is TGTGCCAGCCGACAGGGCTGGGAGACCCAGTACTTC. The chain recombines TRBV6-1 with TRBJ2-5, with 7 nucleotides matching TRBD1. V trimming: 8 bases; J trimming: 5 bases; junction bases outside the gene matches: 5. This CDR3 contains 12 residues. The V gene's germline CDR1 is MNHNS and CDR2 SASEGT.

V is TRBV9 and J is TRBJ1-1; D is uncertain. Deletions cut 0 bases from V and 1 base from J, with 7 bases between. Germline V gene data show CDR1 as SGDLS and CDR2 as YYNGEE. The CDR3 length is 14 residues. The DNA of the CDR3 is TGTGCCAGCAGCGTAGGGGCGGGGAACACTGAAGCTTTCTTT. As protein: CASSVGAGNTEAFF.

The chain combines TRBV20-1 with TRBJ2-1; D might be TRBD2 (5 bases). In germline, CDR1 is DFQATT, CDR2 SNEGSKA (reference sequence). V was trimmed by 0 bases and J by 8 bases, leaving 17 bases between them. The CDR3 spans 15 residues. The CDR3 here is CSARDTGYLVDEQFF. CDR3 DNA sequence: TGCAGTGCTAGAGACACGGGGTATCTAGTAGATGAGCAGTTCTTC.